The 11 T cell receptor beta chains below were found in one sample sequenced in a study of T-cell memory formation after mild COVID-19. In TCRdb, the 5' RACE reads were re-called with MiXCR into one record per CDR3 protein. This table holds 200,000 or so distinct CDR3 sequences, around 9.5% found once. Material: PBMCs or a T cell subset sorted from them (not recorded which). These receptor sequences come from a man between 18 and 35 years old who had mild COVID-19 (a few samples of this study predate the infection). Cell type and time point are not known.

This clonotype was counted only a few times. The CDR3 does not end in the conserved phenylalanine or tryptophan, so this is likely a read error. It is unclear where the CDR3 begins or ends on the DNA, so no DNA is shown, and the CDR3 is as TCRdb lists it. This rearrangement joins TRBV25-1 to TRBJ1-2; the table's D call, TRBD1, was not checked against the DNA. The CDR3 length equals 10 residues, ends included. The germline V gene encodes CDR1 MGHDK and CDR2 SYGVNS. The CDR3 loop is CASSESGQGH.

The chain combines TRBV12-3 or TRBV12-4 with TRBJ1-6, with unresolved D. Between the trimmed V and J ends, which lost 6 bases and 8 bases, there was a span of 14 bases. The CDR3 runs 14 residues. The CDR3 reads CASSRSENYSPLHF. In DNA form, the CDR3 reads TGTGCCAGCAGCCGCAGCGAAAATTATTCACCCCTCCACTTT.

In its sample, this clonotype was seen many times. This sequence joins TRBV28 and TRBJ1-2; 8 bases line up with TRBD1. CDR3 length: 12 amino acids. The V and J ends lost 5 bases and 8 bases, in that order; junction bases with no gene match: 4. Germline CDR1 MDHEN, CDR2 SYDVKM. DNA for the CDR3: TGTGCCAGCAGTCGGACAGGGATCGGCTACACCTTC. This translates into CASSRTGIGYTF.

This rearrangement joins TRBV6-2 or TRBV6-3 to TRBJ1-1; no clear D. The CDR3 is 13 residues long. Germline V gene sequence: CDR1 MNHEY, CDR2 SVGEGT. Trimming took 2 bases from V and 7 from J, leaving 11 bases between them. The chain's CDR3 is CASSYRSDFEAFF. CDR3 sequence (DNA): TGTGCCAGCAGTTACAGGTCAGATTTTGAAGCTTTCTTT.

Comments on this clonotype: The junction does not match germline at one end; this may be a read error. V gene TRBV6-1 combines with J gene TRBJ2-3; D unclear. The germline V gene encodes CDR1 MNHNS and CDR2 SASEGT. The length of the CDR3 is 12 residues. The CDR3 is CASSEVEDTQYF. The DNA for the CDR3 is TGTGCCAGCAGCGAAGTGGAGGATACGCAGTATTTT.

The rearrangement joins TRBV18 to TRBJ2-7, with 9 bases fitting TRBD1. The CDR3 extends over 14 amino acids. Germline values: CDR1 KGHSH, CDR2 LQKENI. V shed 5 bases, J shed 6 bases, and the junction held 8 bases outside the gene matches. The DNA of the CDR3 is TGTGCCAGCTCAATCAGGACAGGGGAAGGCGAGCAGTACGTC. Encoded protein: CASSIRTGEGEQYV.

This clonotype has just a few counts. The chain employs TRBV9 and TRBJ2-5; D may be TRBD2 (5 bases). The CDR3 totals 14 residues. Trimming took off 0 bases at V and 3 bases at J, with 9 bases between the two ends. Germline lookup yields CDR1 SGDLS and CDR2 YYNGEE. As DNA, the CDR3 is TGTGCCAGCAGCGTAGCGGGGTTCGAAGAGACCCAGTACTTC. Its translation: CASSVAGFEETQYF.

There are a few counts of this clonotype. V usage is TRBV7-2 and J usage is TRBJ2-1; 7 bases agree with TRBD1. The CDR3 loop spans 13 amino acids. V gave up 4 bases and J gave up 15 bases; unmatched junction bases: 12. CDR1 is SGHTA and CDR2 is FQGNSA in the germline V gene. DNA of the CDR3: TGTGCCAGCAGCTCCTCAGGGGGTTTATGGTTGTTCTTC. Its translation: CASSSSGGLWLFF.

The V and J genes are TRBV20-1 and TRBJ1-6; 9 positions match TRBD1. Germline trimming cut 1 base from V and 10 bases from J; bases unmatched to any gene: 8. Germline CDR1 and CDR2: DFQATT and SNEGSKA (reference sequence). This CDR3 is built from 15 residues. The CDR3: CSARALTGGESPLHF. The CDR3 region has the DNA TGCAGTGCTAGAGCATTAACAGGGGGCGAATCACCCCTCCACTTT.

This clonotype was counted between two and nine times. The chain uses TRBV7-6 and TRBJ2-1; D possibly uses TRBD1 or TRBD2 (5 bases each). Trimming cost V 4 bases and J 11 bases, with 15 bases left between them. The CDR3 covers 13 residues. CDR1 SGHVS and CDR2 FNYEAQ come from the germline V gene. The CDR3 nucleotides read TGTGCCAGCAGCTCTTACCTAGGGACCAAGCAGTTCTTC. As protein: CASSSYLGTKQFF.

This clonotype has a count of ten or more. CDR3 region: CASSVGNSLETQYF. The CDR3 nucleotides are TGTGCCAGCAGCGTAGGCAATAGCCTGGAGACCCAGTACTTC. The rearrangement uses TRBV9 and TRBJ2-5; D call uncertain. Germline V gene lookup returns CDR1 SGDLS and CDR2 YYNGEE. Between the trimmed V and J ends, which lost 0 bases and 5 bases, there was a span of 11 bases. The CDR3 extends over 14 amino acids.